One TCR beta chain is described in this entry. This clone was seen more than once but under ten times. Its antigen has not been determined. Qualities for individual bases were not recorded, and no much larger clone is one base off. This sample was included in a study of beta chain features in type 1 diabetes (dated by TCRdb to the late 2010s). Notes on the research overall: Patients and healthy donors did not differ in mean age, gender distribution, total cell number or subset yield. A total of about 100,000,000 sorted cells were examined across all samples, and RNA yield correlated strongly with the number of cells per subset. Whereas all 30 or so donors provided naive and central memory subsets, regulatory and stem cell-like memory subsets were isolated from just 8 patients and about 8 healthy donors. In the study, recently diagnosed type 1 diabetes patients and matched healthy donors were compared on the TCRB repertoires of their sorted circulating CD4+ T cell subsets. What the research found in general, with its limitations: At VDJ recombination sites, type 1 diabetes patients had fewer insertions and more deleted nucleotides, which implies abnormalities in thymic rearrangement. Because small numbers of individuals were included in the HLA sub-analyses, any influence of HLA type on TCRB rearrangement was left unresolved. PCR might favor shorter templates, but patient and control samples were amplified and corrected together, so any skew would affect both groups equally. Because cDNA was sequenced instead of genomic DNA, activated cells with high expression could be over-represented, although the groups did not differ in activation or CD3 levels. The naive, central memory and regulatory TCRB repertoires appeared to resemble one another more closely among patients than among healthy donors. Type 1 diabetes patients showed a moderate but significant shortening of TCRB CDR3 length in all four CD4+ subsets.

A single peripheral blood draw of about 120 mL on average was collected from each donor into heparinised tubes. Naive, central memory, regulatory and stem cell-like memory CD4+ T cells were sorted on a BD FACSAria II using a panel including CD45RO, CCR7, CD25, CD127, CD95 and CD27. A purity above 98% was achieved for all sorted populations. PBMCs were separated immediately by Lymphoprep density gradient centrifugation and were stained directly, without being cultured. Samples were stained and sorted in pairs, with one healthy donor and one patient per experiment, so that batch effects were minimized. The germline ends are 12 bases apart after V is trimmed by 9 bases and J by 1 base. The germline V gene specifies ENHRY as CDR1 and SYGVKD as CDR2. Measured from the cysteine to the phenylalanine, the CDR3 is 13 residues long. Solely the CDR3 DNA is kept, with 39 bases framed from the first base. The entire amount of isolated RNA was reverse transcribed using the High Capacity cDNA Reverse Transcription Kit, so the sequenced TCRB transcripts were expressed ones. Deep immunoSEQ sequencing was applied to naive, central memory and regulatory T cell samples, giving an average of around 4 million total reads per sample. Sorted cells were lysed in RLT buffer and RNA was extracted with DNase-treated RNeasy Micro or Mini kits, depending on cell number. Each cell subset was processed separately to prevent cross-contamination, with patient and healthy donor samples processed together. The immunoSEQ multiplex PCR was used to amplify TCRB sequences from cDNA, generating 87-bp fragments that spanned the CDR3 region. The amplicons were sequenced using the Illumina HiSeq platform. On the authors' methods: PCR bias was computationally corrected using synthetic template baselines, reads within Hamming distance 2 were collapsed, and singletons that could not be merged were discarded. Reads were aligned against IMGT to assign V, D and J genes, CDR3 length and insertions or deletions at six rearrangement sites. Within each subset, clonotype counts were normalized to the number of sorted cells before true diversity and Gini coefficients were calculated with the tcR R package. The overlap coefficient, calculated on TCRB nucleotide sequences, was used to quantify repertoire sharing. Out-of-frame TCRB sequences from naive cells were analyzed to stand in for the pre-selection repertoire. TCRdb obtained this table from immuneACCESS and retained in-frame rearrangements with V and J assigned. These tables miss some clones; where compared with another copy, unresolved V genes account for less than half of the shortfall, and the remainder is unexplained. V and J calls plus clone size are reproduced from that table; the DNA served to infer D and trimming. This sample comprises about 240,000 clones, approximately 15% of them detected only once. Of the sample, approximately 0.02% is held by the ten largest clones.

The source is a man aged 30 to 45 with type 1 diabetes. Rearrangement joined TRBV10-3 to TRBJ2-5; TRBD2 is possibly the D segment (5 matching bases). Sequences were obtained from naive CD4+ T cells from blood. In light of the paper, this sample's cell subset or site label describes: true naive CD4+ T cells. Here is the DNA: TGTGCCATGGGTGCGGCGGGCCAAGAGACCCAGTACTTC. The encoded protein is CAMGAAGQETQYF.